This is a list of T cell receptor beta chains from one sample in a study of cytomegalovirus exposure and HLA in healthy donors. Using immunoSEQ multiplex PCR, the repertoire was profiled, and TCRdb retains in-frame clones only, with some absent. The sample lists about 100,000 clones; roughly 78% were seen once. Sequencing input: PBMCs. The receptors originated from a man aged 25 to 45 in good health and CMV-seronegative. CDR3s include the opening cysteine and the closing phenylalanine or tryptophan. A D gene is named only where the DNA matches it firmly. Clone size is given for some rows only: seen once, a few or many times, or a class if the clone is expanded.

>TRBV7-2|.|TRBJ2-1|TRBD1
TGTGCCAGCAGCAAGGACAGGGTCAATGAGCAGTTCTTC
CASSKDRVNEQFF
>TRBV29-1|.|TRBJ1-2|.
TGCAGCGTTGAAGGGGAAGGGGCCTACACCTTC
CSVEGEGAYTF
>TRBV25-1|few|TRBJ2-2|.
TGTGCCAGCAGGTCTCCGAACACCGGGGAGCTGTTTTTT
CASRSPNTGELFF
>TRBV5-4|.|TRBJ1-1|TRBD1
TGTGCCAGCAGAAATTGGACAGGGCAGATGAACACTGAAGCTTTCTTT
CASRNWTGQMNTEAFF
>TRBV29-1|.|TRBJ1-4|.
TGCAGCGTTGCAGGGCAATTGAGCGAAAAACTGTTTTTT
CSVAGQLSEKLFF
>TRBV19|.|TRBJ1-1|TRBD1
TGTGCCAGTAGTCCGCTGACAGGGGGCAATTCGGCTGAAGCTTTCTTT
CASSPLTGGNSAEAFF
>TRBV6-6|.|TRBJ1-3|.
TGTGCCAGCAGAGGGGATCTCTCTGGAAACACCATATATTTT
CASRGDLSGNTIYF
>TRBV4-2|.|TRBJ2-3|.
TGTGCCAGCAGCCAAGTCTCGGGAGGCACAGATACGCAGTATTTT
CASSQVSGGTDTQYF
>TRBV19|.|TRBJ1-5|.
TGTGCCAGTATCCCGCGGGGGGACAGCAATCAGCCCCAGCATTTT
CASIPRGDSNQPQHF
>TRBV7-9|.|TRBJ1-1|.
TGTGCCAGCAGCCGGACATTGAACACTGAAGCTTTCTTT
CASSRTLNTEAFF
>TRBV11-1|.|TRBJ1-1|.
TGTGCCAGCAGCCCAGTGGGGACAAAGACTGAAGCTTTCTTT
CASSPVGTKTEAFF
>TRBV7-3|.|TRBJ1-6|.
TGTGCCAGCAGCTTAAGAGGGGAGGGGAGGACCCTCCACTTT
CASSLRGEGRTLHF
>TRBV6-4|once|TRBJ2-1|.
TGTGCCAGCAGTGAAGGGGTGGGCTCCTACAATGAGCAGTTCTTC
CASSEGVGSYNEQFF
>TRBV7-9|.|TRBJ1-2|TRBD1
TGTGCCAGCAGCCAGGACAGGGAGATAGGAGGCTACACCTTC
CASSQDREIGGYTF